Each of the 10 T cell receptor beta chains below was sequenced from the same sample in a study of CD4 T cells in relation to SARS-CoV-2 and coronaviruses. Profiled with immunoSEQ multiplex PCR; TCRdb holds only in-frame clones, not every one. The sample shows about 18,000 clones, approximately 82% of them seen only once. No antigen has been identified for these receptors. Before the COVID-19 pandemic, during about 2010-2018, CD4+ T cells were taken from unexposed donors. Isolation of CD4+ T cells took place after nine to ten days in culture. Sequencing used CD4+ T cells from PBMCs, cultured in vitro. The receptors were gathered from a human donor in good health.

The rearrangement joins TRBV3-1 (or the pseudogene TRBV3-2) to TRBJ2-2; D might be TRBD2 (6 bases). Deletions cut 4 bases from V and 6 bases from J, with 18 bases between. This CDR3 is built from 16 residues. CDR1 is LGHDT and CDR2 is YNNKEL in the germline V gene (reference sequence). CDR3 in DNA: TGTGCCAGCAGCCTAAGCGGTCTAGCGATCGCCGGGGAGCTGTTTTTT. Protein: CASSLSGLAIAGELFF.

The rearrangement links TRBV12-3 or TRBV12-4 to TRBJ2-1, with D possibly matching TRBD2 (6 bases). CDR3 length: 13 amino acids. V lost 6 bases and J lost 8, with 14 bases in between. The CDR3 protein is CASSPTRFDEQFF. CDR3 bases: TGTGCCAGCAGCCCGACTAGATTCGATGAGCAGTTCTTC.

V is TRBV19 and J is TRBJ1-1; 7 bases agree with TRBD1. The CDR3 spans 16 residues. Germline CDR1 is LNHDA and CDR2 is SQIVND (reference sequence). J was trimmed by 1 base and V by 7 bases; bases with no gene match: 12. The CDR3 region is CASTVSPTGTNTEAFF. CDR3 bases: TGTGCCAGTACCGTAAGCCCGACAGGGACGAACACTGAAGCTTTCTTT.

The chain employs TRBV28 and TRBJ1-2; D unclear. Germline V lookup: CDR1 MDHEN, CDR2 SYDVKM. The CDR3 runs 10 residues. Trimming took off 6 bases at V and 6 bases at J, with 5 bases between the two ends. The CDR3 loop is CASSHNGYTF. In nucleotides, the CDR3 is TGTGCCAGCAGCCATAATGGCTACACCTTC.

The chain carries TRBV28 and TRBJ2-7, with 8 bases aligning to TRBD2. The trim removed 2 bases at V and 4 bases at J, leaving 4 bases unmatched. The CDR3 is 14 amino acids. Germline V gives CDR1 MDHEN, CDR2 SYDVKM. The CDR3 DNA follows: TGTGCCAGCAGTTTAGCGGGGGGCCGGTACGAGCAGTACTTC. It codes for CASSLAGGRYEQYF.

The CDR3 DNA reads TGCGCCAGCAGCTTGGAACTGGGGACAGGTGCTACCGGGGAGCTGTTTTTT. It codes for CASSLELGTGATGELFF. The J gene is TRBJ2-2, the V gene TRBV5-1, with 8 bases fitting TRBD1. After removal of 0 bases from V and 5 bases from J, the junction contained 9 bases not matched to a gene. CDR3 length equals 17 residues. Per the germline V gene, CDR1 is SGHRS and CDR2 is YFSETQ.

The CDR3, as DNA: TGTGCCAGCAGACTAGGAGGGGGAAGAGAAAAACTGTTTTTT. Translated, it gives CASRLGGGREKLFF. The chain is built from TRBV6-1 and TRBJ1-4; TRBD1 might be the D (6 bases). V shed 6 bases and J shed 8 bases, with 16 bases lying between them. The CDR3 extends over 14 amino acids. CDR1 is MNHNS and CDR2 is SASEGT in the germline V gene.

V and J are TRBV9 and TRBJ2-2, with TRBD2 matching 13 bases. V was clipped by 4 bases and J by 4 bases; unmatched bases: 7. There are 17 residues in the CDR3. CDR1 and CDR2 (germline): SGDLS, YYNGEE. CDR3 DNA: TGTGCCAGCAGCATCCGGACTAGCGGGAGAACCACCGGGGAGCTGTTTTTT. Translation gives CASSIRTSGRTTGELFF.

The chain links TRBV4-2 to TRBJ2-7, with a weak D call TRBD2 (6 bases). V lost 4 bases, J lost 2 bases, and 15 bases lay in between. Germline V gene data show CDR1 as LGHNA and CDR2 as YNFKEQ. The CDR3 totals 15 residues. DNA of the CDR3: TGTGCCAGCAGCCCCCCTTCTAGCGTCGCCTACGAGCAGTACTTC. This translates into CASSPPSSVAYEQYF.

This chain links TRBV19 with TRBJ1-2; TRBD1 aligns across 7 bases. Germline V lookup: CDR1 LNHDA, CDR2 SQIVND (reference sequence). Trimming cost V 5 bases and J 0 bases; bases outside gene matches: 12. The CDR3 runs to 17 residues. CDR3 coding DNA: TGTGCCAGTAGTTTCCGGGACAGCAGACCAACTAACTATGGCTACACCTTC. It specifies CASSFRDSRPTNYGYTF. Supplemented by reference TRBV19 and TRBJ1-2, the full variable domain reads DGGITQSPKYLFRKEGQNVTLSCEQNLNHDAMYWYRQDPGQGLRLIYYSQIVNDFQKGDIAEGYSVSREKKESFPLTVTSAQKNPTAFYLCASSFRDSRPTNYGYTFGSGTRLTVV.